This is a list of T cell receptor beta chains from one sample in a study of blood T cell repertoires in COVID-19. Using immunoSEQ multiplex PCR, the repertoire was profiled, and TCRdb retains in-frame clones only, with some absent. The sample yields around 100,000 clones, roughly 86% seen once. The specimen was peripheral blood. The receptors were gathered from a man aged 35 to 55 with acute or convalescent COVID-19. CDR3s include the opening cysteine and the closing phenylalanine or tryptophan.

>TRBJ1-3|TRBV19
CASRKTGSGNTIYF
>TRBJ1-5|TRBV3-1/TRBV3-2
CASSPDGNQPQHF
>TRBJ2-2|TRBV7-9
CASSSPRPRAGELFF
>TRBJ1-5|TRBV2
CASSKDRGNQPQHF
>TRBJ1-1|TRBV7-6
CASSLARGTEAFF
>TRBJ2-2|TRBV4-1
CASSLLAGGLANTGELFF
>TRBJ2-7|TRBV27
CASSSRSGEQYF
>TRBJ2-3|TRBV5-1
CASSLNGPDTQYF
>TRBJ2-1|TRBV12-3/TRBV12-4
CASSLGWDEQFF
>TRBJ1-2|TRBV4-2
CASSQETGGVYGYTF
>TRBJ2-1|TRBV5-1
CASSLPLEGDEQFF
>TRBJ1-5|TRBV5-1
CASSPGPGTDNQPQHF
>TRBJ1-3|TRBV6-6
CASSPRQGSVGNTIYF
>TRBJ2-1|TRBV6-1
CASSEALRNEQFF